This T cell receptor (beta chain) was identified in a study of shared clonotypes between healthy human individuals. Findings of the study overall: Naive CD4 clonotypes overlapped across a few donors at about 5%.

Germline loops: CDR1 SGHNT, CDR2 YYREEE (reference sequence). This CDR3 comprises 15 residues. V shed 4 bases and J shed 4 bases, with 14 bases lying between them. Repertoires were generated with immunoSEQ multiplex PCR, while TCRdb's copy carries only in-frame clones and drops some. The sample records around 2.5 million clones, roughly 93% being singletons. As for this clone: Antigen unknown.

The rearrangement joins TRBV5-4 to TRBJ2-2; D may be TRBD1 or TRBD2 (5 bases each). Material for sequencing was naive CD4+ T cells from PBMCs. Subset of the sample: CD45RA+ positively selected. The sequence derives from a man younger than 35 in good health. Some clones in this sample may be carry-over from other donors' samples. The CDR3 protein is CASSPAGSITGELFF. As DNA, the CDR3 is TGTGCCAGCAGCCCCGCAGGGAGTATCACCGGGGAGCTGTTTTTT.